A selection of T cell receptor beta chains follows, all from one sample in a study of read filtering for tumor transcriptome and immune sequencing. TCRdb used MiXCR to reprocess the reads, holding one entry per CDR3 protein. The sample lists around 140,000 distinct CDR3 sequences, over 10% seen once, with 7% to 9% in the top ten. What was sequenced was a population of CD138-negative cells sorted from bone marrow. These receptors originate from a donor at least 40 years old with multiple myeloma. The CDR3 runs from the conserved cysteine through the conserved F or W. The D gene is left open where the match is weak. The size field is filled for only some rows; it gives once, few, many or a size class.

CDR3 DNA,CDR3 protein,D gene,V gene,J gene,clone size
TGTGCCAGCTCACCCCTAGCGGGTCTTACCTACAATGAGCAGTTCTTC,CASSPLAGLTYNEQFF,TRBD2,TRBV18,TRBJ2-1,many
TGTGCCAGCAGTTTAGCGGGACTATCTAGCACAGATACGCAGTATTTT,CASSLAGLSSTDTQYF,TRBD2,TRBV6-2/TRBV6-3,TRBJ2-3,many
TGTGCCAGCAGCTCCCTTTTTGCTAGCGGCTACAATGAGCAGTTCTTC,CASSSLFASGYNEQFF,TRBD2,TRBV7-2,TRBJ2-1,many
TGTGCCAGTAGTATTGGACTCCTAGCGGACCCTTCCTACAATGAGCAGTTCTTC,CASSIGLLADPSYNEQFF,TRBD2,TRBV19,TRBJ2-1,many
TGTGCCAGCACCCGGGGGAACCAAGAGACCCAGTACTTC,CASTRGNQETQYF,-,TRBV3-1,TRBJ2-5,many
TGTGCCAGCAGCCCGCAAACCGCAGAGGCGGGGGGATACAATGAGCAGTTCTTC,CASSPQTAEAGGYNEQFF,TRBD2,TRBV13,TRBJ2-1,many
TGCGCCAGCAGCCAAGAAGATCAGGGGATGAGGGACGAGCAGTACTTC,CASSQEDQGMRDEQYF,-,TRBV4-1,TRBJ2-7,-
TGTGCCAGCTCGCTCCAAGATAGCAATCAGCCCCAGCATTTT,CASSLQDSNQPQHF,-,TRBV18,TRBJ1-5,many
TGCGCCAGCAGCTTGGTCTCCTTTTCCACTGAAGCTTTCTTT,CASSLVSFSTEAFF,-,TRBV5-1,TRBJ1-1,many
TGTGCCACCAGTGATTACCTCGAAGCCCCCGATACGCAGTATTTT,CATSDYLEAPDTQYF,-,TRBV24-1,TRBJ2-3,many
TGTGCCAGCAGGTTACAAGCGGGAGTCAATGTGCAGTTCTTC,CASRLQAGVNVQFF,TRBD2,TRBV6-1,TRBJ2-1,once
TGTGCCACCAGCGGTATCCGGGACAGATTTCAGCCCCAGCATTTT,CATSGIRDRFQPQHF,TRBD1,TRBV15,TRBJ1-5,many
TGCAGTGCTAGATCCCCTAGCGGGGGTCCCCACGCCACAGATACGCAGTATTTT,CSARSPSGGPHATDTQYF,TRBD2,TRBV20-1,TRBJ2-3,many
TGCGCCAGCAGCATACCGGGACTAGCGGCCTACAATGAGCAGTTCTTC,CASSIPGLAAYNEQFF,TRBD2,TRBV5-1,TRBJ2-1,many
TGTGCCAGCAGTGGGGGGACTAGCGGGAGTTACAATGAGCAGTTCTTC,CASSGGTSGSYNEQFF,TRBD2,TRBV12-3/TRBV12-4,TRBJ2-1,many
TGTGCCAGCAGCTCAAAACAGAGCTCTTATGGCTACACCTTC,CASSSKQSSYGYTF,-,TRBV7-9,TRBJ1-2,many
TGTGCCAGCAGCTTAGGCGACCTATCCTACGAGCAGTACTTC,CASSLGDLSYEQYF,-,TRBV7-2,TRBJ2-7,-
TGTGCCAGCAGTTTTGGGACAGGGATCCAAGAGCAGTACTTC,CASSFGTGIQEQYF,TRBD1,TRBV12-3/TRBV12-4,TRBJ2-7,few
TGTGCCAGCACAAGTCCAGCCCCCTCCAACATTCAGTACTTC,CASTSPAPSNIQYF,-,TRBV2,TRBJ2-4,many
TGTGCCAGCAGCTTATACAGGGAAGGAAAACTGTTTTTT,CASSLYREGKLFF,-,TRBV7-8,TRBJ1-4,-
TGTGCCAGCGGGCAGGGTAACCAAGAGACCCAGTACTTC,CASGQGNQETQYF,-,TRBV6-1,TRBJ2-5,-
TGCAGCGTCGAACGGTTACAGGGGTTGAACACTGAAGCTTTCTTT,CSVERLQGLNTEAFF,TRBD1,TRBV29-1,TRBJ1-1,many
TGTGCCAGCAGCTTATTGGGGCCCACGGATACGCAGTATTTT,CASSLLGPTDTQYF,-,TRBV7-2,TRBJ2-3,many
TGTGCCAGCAGTTTGAGGGGTTGGGAAGGCACTGAAGCTTTCTTT,CASSLRGWEGTEAFF,-,TRBV27,TRBJ1-1,many
TGTGCCAGCAGCACCCCGACTAGCGGGAGTCTTACCACCGGGGAGCTGTTTTTT,CASSTPTSGSLTTGELFF,TRBD2,TRBV6-2/TRBV6-3,TRBJ2-2,many
TGCGCCAGCAGCTTGGATGGACTAGGCACAGATACGCAGTATTTT,CASSLDGLGTDTQYF,TRBD2,TRBV5-1,TRBJ2-3,many
TGTGCCAGCAGCGACACAGGACGGTACACAGATACGCAGTATTTT,CASSDTGRYTDTQYF,-,TRBV7-9,TRBJ2-3,few